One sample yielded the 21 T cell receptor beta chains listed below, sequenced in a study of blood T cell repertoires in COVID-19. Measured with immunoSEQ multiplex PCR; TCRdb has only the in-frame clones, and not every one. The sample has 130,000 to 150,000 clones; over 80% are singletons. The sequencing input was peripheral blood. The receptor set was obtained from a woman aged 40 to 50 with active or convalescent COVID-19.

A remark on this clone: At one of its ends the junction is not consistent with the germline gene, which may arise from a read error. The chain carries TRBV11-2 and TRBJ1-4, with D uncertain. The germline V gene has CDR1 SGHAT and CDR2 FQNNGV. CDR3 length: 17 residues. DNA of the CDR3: TGTGCCGGCAGCCTTCAGTCCTGGGCTGGAACTAATGAAAAACTGTTTTTT. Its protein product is CAGSLQSWAGTNEKLFF.

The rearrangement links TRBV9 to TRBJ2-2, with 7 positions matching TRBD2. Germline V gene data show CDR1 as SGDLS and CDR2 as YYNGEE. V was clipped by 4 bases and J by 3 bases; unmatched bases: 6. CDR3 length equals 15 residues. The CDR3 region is CASSPTGGDTGELFF. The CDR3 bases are TGTGCCAGCAGCCCTACGGGGGGAGACACCGGGGAGCTGTTTTTT.

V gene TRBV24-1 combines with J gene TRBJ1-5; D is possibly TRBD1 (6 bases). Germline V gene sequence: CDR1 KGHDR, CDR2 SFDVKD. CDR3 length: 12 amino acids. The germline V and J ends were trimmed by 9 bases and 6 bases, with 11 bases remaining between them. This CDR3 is CATGEGGQPQHF. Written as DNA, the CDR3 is TGTGCCACCGGGGAAGGGGGTCAGCCCCAGCATTTT.

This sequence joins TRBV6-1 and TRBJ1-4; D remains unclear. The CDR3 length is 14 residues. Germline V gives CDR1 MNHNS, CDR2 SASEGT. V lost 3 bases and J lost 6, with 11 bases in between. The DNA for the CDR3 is TGTGCCAGCAGTGACGAGGGAGAAGATGAAAAACTGTTTTTT. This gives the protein CASSDEGEDEKLFF.

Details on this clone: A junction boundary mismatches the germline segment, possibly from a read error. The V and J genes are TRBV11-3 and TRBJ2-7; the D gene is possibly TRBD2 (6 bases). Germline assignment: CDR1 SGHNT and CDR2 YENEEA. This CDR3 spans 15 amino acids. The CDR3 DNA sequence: TGTGCCAGCAGCTTAGATAGTAGCGGTTCCTACGCGCAGTACTTC. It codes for CASSLDSSGSYAQYF.

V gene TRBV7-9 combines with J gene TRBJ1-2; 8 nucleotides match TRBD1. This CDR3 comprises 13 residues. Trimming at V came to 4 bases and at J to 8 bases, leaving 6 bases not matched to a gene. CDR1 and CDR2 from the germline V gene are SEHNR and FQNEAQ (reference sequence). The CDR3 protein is CASSSGTGQGYTF. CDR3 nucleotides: TGTGCCAGCAGCTCCGGGACAGGCCAAGGCTACACCTTC.

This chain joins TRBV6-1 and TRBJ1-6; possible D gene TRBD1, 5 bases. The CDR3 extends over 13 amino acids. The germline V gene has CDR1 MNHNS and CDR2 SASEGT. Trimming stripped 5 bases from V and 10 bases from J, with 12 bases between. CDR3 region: CASSSAGLSPLHF. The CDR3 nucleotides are TGTGCCAGCAGTTCCGCGGGACTGTCACCCCTCCACTTT.

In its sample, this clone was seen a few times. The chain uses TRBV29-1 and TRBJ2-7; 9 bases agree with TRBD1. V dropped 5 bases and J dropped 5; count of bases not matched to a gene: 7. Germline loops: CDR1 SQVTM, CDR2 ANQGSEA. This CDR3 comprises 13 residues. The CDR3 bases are TGCAGCGTTTTCGGGACAGGGTACCACGAGCAGTACTTC. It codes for CSVFGTGYHEQYF.

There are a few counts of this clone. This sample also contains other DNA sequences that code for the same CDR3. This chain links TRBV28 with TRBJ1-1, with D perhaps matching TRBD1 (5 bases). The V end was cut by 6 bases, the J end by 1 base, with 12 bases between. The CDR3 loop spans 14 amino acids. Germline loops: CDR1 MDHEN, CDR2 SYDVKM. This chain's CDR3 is CASSLTRENTEAFF. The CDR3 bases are TGTGCCAGCAGCTTAACCAGGGAGAACACTGAAGCTTTCTTT.

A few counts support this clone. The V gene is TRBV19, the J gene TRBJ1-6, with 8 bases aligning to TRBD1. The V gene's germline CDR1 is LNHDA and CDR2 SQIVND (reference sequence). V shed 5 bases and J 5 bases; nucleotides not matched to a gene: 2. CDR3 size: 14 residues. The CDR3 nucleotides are TGTGCCAGTAGTGTGACAGGGGATAATTCACCCCTCCACTTT. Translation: CASSVTGDNSPLHF.

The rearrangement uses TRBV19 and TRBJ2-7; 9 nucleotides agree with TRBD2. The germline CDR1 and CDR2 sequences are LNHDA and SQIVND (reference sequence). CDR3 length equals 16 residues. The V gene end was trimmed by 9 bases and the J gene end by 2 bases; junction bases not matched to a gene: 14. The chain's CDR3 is CASKKSSGGHTYEQYF. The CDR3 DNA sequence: TGTGCCAGCAAGAAATCCAGCGGGGGGCATACCTACGAGCAGTACTTC.

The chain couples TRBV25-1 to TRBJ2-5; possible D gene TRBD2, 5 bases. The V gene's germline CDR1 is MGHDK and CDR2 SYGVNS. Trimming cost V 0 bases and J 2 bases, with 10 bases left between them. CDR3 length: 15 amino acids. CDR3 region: CASSEYRGRQETQYF. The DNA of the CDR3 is TGTGCCAGCAGTGAATATCGGGGTAGGCAAGAGACCCAGTACTTC. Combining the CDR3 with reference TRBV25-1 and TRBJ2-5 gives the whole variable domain EADIYQTPRYLVIGTGKKITLECSQTMGHDKMYWYQQDPGMELHLIHYSYGVNSTEKGDLSSESTVSRIRTEHFPLTLESARPSHTSQYLCASSEYRGRQETQYFGPGTRLLVL.

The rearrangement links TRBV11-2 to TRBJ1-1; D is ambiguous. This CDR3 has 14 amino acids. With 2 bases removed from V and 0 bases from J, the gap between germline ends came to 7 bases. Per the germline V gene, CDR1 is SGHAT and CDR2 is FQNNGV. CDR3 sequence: CASSLHTLNTEAFF. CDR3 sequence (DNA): TGTGCCAGCAGCTTACACACCCTGAACACTGAAGCTTTCTTT.

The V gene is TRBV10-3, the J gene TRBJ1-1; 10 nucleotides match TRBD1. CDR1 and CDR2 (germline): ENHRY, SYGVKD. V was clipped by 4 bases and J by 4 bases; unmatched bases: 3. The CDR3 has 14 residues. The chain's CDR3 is CAISGQGAATEAFF. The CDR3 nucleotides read TGTGCCATCAGTGGACAGGGGGCGGCCACTGAAGCTTTCTTT.

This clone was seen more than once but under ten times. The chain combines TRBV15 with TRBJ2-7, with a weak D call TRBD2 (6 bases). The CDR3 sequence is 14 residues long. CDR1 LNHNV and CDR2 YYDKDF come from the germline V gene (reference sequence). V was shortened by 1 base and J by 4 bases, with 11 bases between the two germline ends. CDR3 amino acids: CATSRAGTVYEQYF. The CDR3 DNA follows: TGTGCCACCAGCAGAGCTGGGACTGTATACGAGCAGTACTTC.

The chain's CDR3 is CASSGPHSTDTQYF. The CDR3 DNA reads TGTGCCAGCAGTGGGCCCCATAGCACAGATACGCAGTATTTT. The chain links TRBV2 to TRBJ2-3; D unresolved. In germline, CDR1 is SNHLY, CDR2 FYNNEI. The germline V and J ends were trimmed by 4 bases and 0 bases, with 8 bases remaining between them. The CDR3 totals 14 residues.

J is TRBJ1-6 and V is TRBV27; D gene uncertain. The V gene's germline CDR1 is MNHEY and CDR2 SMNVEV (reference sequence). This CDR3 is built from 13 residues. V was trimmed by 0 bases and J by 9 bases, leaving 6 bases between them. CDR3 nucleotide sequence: TGTGCCAGCAGTTTATCGCCCGGTTCACCCCTCCACTTT. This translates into CASSLSPGSPLHF.

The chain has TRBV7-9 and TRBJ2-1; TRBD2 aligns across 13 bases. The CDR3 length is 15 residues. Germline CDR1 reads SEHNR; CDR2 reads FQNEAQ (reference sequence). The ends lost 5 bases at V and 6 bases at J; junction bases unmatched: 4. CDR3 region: CASSPRTSGGNEQFF. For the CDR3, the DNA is TGTGCCAGCAGCCCCCGGACTAGCGGGGGCAATGAGCAGTTCTTC. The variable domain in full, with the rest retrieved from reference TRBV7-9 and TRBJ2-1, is DTGVSQNPRHKITKRGQNVTFRCDPISEHNRLYWYRQTLGQGPEFLTYFQNEAQLEKSRLLSDRFSAERPKGSFSTLEIQRTEQGDSAMYLCASSPRTSGGNEQFFGPGTRLTVL.

CDR3 amino acids: CASSRGTSGVWTGELFF. In DNA form, the CDR3 reads TGTGCCAGCAGCCGGGGGACTAGCGGGGTATGGACCGGGGAGCTGTTTTTT. The chain carries TRBV4-2 and TRBJ2-2; 13 nucleotides line up with TRBD2. V shed 4 bases, J shed 5 bases, and the junction held 7 bases outside the gene matches. This CDR3 contains 17 residues. CDR1 and CDR2 (germline): LGHNA, YNFKEQ.

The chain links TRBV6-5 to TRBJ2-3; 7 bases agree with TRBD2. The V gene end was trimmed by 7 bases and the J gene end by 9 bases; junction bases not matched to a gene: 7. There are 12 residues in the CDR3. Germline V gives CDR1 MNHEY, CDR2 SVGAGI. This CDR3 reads CASMVHGGTQYF. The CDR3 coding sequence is TGTGCCAGCATGGTCCACGGGGGGACGCAGTATTTT.

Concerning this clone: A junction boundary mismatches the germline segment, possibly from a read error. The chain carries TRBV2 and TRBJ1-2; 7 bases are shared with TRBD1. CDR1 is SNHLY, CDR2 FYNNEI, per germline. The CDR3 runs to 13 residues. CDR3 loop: CASSTGTVRGGAF. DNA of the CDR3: TGTGCCAGCAGCACCGGGACAGTCCGGGGTGGGGCCTTC.